The 27 T cell receptor beta chains below were found in one sample sequenced in a study of T cell responses to AZD1222 COVID-19 vaccine. Using immunoSEQ multiplex PCR, the repertoire was profiled, and TCRdb retains in-frame clones only, with some absent. The data show some 140,000 clones, roughly 90% seen once. The sample in question was peripheral blood, obtained on day 0 of AZD1222 vaccination. The receptor set was obtained from an adult in good health.

The chain combines TRBV6-5 with TRBJ1-2, with D perhaps TRBD1 (5 bases). The V gene's germline CDR1 is MNHEY and CDR2 SVGAGI. Trimming left V 2 bases short and J 3 bases short, with 13 bases between. The CDR3 is 15 residues long. The CDR3 sequence: CASSYEAGQYYGYTF. The CDR3 DNA reads as TGTGCCAGCAGTTACGAGGCAGGACAATACTATGGCTACACCTTC.

The chain combines TRBV30 with TRBJ1-1; the D is unclear. There are 11 residues in the CDR3. V was trimmed by 7 bases and J by 0 bases, leaving 6 bases between them. Germline values: CDR1 GTSNPN, CDR2 SVGIG (reference sequence). The CDR3 spells CASLMNTEAFF. The CDR3 DNA follows: TGTGCCTCCCTCATGAACACTGAAGCTTTCTTT.

The chain joins TRBV20-1 to TRBJ1-6; 9 bases line up with TRBD1. V was pared by 3 bases and J by 7 bases, with 7 bases of the junction left unmatched. Germline CDR1 is DFQATT and CDR2 is SNEGSKA (reference sequence). The CDR3 runs to 15 residues. CDR3 nucleotide sequence: TGCAGTGCTAGTGGGGGGACAGGGAGAAATTCACCCCTCCACTTT. As protein: CSASGGTGRNSPLHF.

The chain has TRBV3-1 (or the pseudogene TRBV3-2) and TRBJ2-7; D is perhaps TRBD2 (5 bases). V was cut by 2 bases and J by 2 bases, with 7 bases left in between. The length of the CDR3 is 13 residues. Germline-derived CDR1 and CDR2 are LGHDT and YNNKEL (reference sequence). The CDR3 here is CASSQLAPYEQYF. The CDR3 DNA reads TGTGCCAGCAGCCAACTAGCTCCCTACGAGCAGTACTTC.

The V call is TRBV9, the J call TRBJ1-4, with unresolved D. The CDR3 totals 15 residues. Trimming took off 0 bases at V and 7 bases at J, with 13 bases between the two ends. CDR1 and CDR2 from the germline V gene are SGDLS and YYNGEE. The CDR3 DNA reads TGTGCCAGCAGCGTAGGATCCCCCAAGCTTGAAAAACTGTTTTTT. Protein: CASSVGSPKLEKLFF.

This clone was picked up one time. The CDR3 region has the DNA TGTGCCAGCAGTTTCCGCGGGGCCAATGAGCAGTTCTTC. It translates to CASSFRGANEQFF. The rearrangement uses TRBV28 and TRBJ2-1; D may be TRBD2 (6 bases). Trimming took 3 bases from V and 6 from J, leaving 9 bases between them. CDR1 and CDR2 from the germline V gene are MDHEN and SYDVKM. This CDR3 contains 13 residues.

This chain connects TRBV30 to TRBJ1-4; D may be TRBD1 (5 bases). Looked up from germline, CDR1 is GTSNPN and CDR2 is SVGIG (reference sequence). Between the trimmed V and J ends, which lost 0 bases and 8 bases, there was a span of 7 bases. The CDR3 extends over 12 amino acids. The CDR3 nucleotides are TGTGCCTGGAGTGTGACAGACGAAAAACTGTTTTTT. Its translation is CAWSVTDEKLFF. Together with reference TRBV30 and TRBJ1-4, the CDR3 gives the full variable domain: SQTIHQWPATLVQPVGSPLSLECTVEGTSNPNLYWYRQAAGRGLQLLFYSVGIGQISSEVPQNLSASRPQDRQFILSSKKLLLSDSGFYLCAWSVTDEKLFFGSGTQLSVL.

The chain uses TRBV28 and TRBJ1-3, with D unclear. V was shortened by 1 base and J by 4 bases, with 11 bases between the two germline ends. CDR1 MDHEN and CDR2 SYDVKM come from the germline V gene. CDR3 length: 15 amino acids. The CDR3 sequence is CASSLFDTRGNTIYF. The CDR3 coding sequence is TGTGCCAGCAGTTTATTCGACACTCGCGGAAACACCATATATTTT. The full variable domain, completed using reference TRBV28 and TRBJ1-3, is DVKVTQSSRYLVKRTGEKVFLECVQDMDHENMFWYRQDPGLGLRLIYFSYDVKMKEKGDIPEGYSVSREKKERFSLILESASTNQTSMYLCASSLFDTRGNTIYFGEGSWLTVV.

The chain carries TRBV14 and TRBJ2-3; D not resolved. With 4 bases removed from V and 2 bases from J, the gap between germline ends came to 10 bases. Germline V CDR1 and CDR2: SGHDN, FVKESK. The CDR3 has 14 amino acids. The CDR3 DNA is TGTGCCAGCAGCCCCTCCCGATACACAGATACGCAGTATTTT. Residues: CASSPSRYTDTQYF.

The rearrangement uses TRBV5-6 and TRBJ1-2, with 8 bases matching TRBD1. CDR1 and CDR2 (germline): SGHDT, YYEEEE. V gave up 7 bases and J gave up 4 bases; unmatched junction bases: 9. This CDR3 is built from 14 residues. This CDR3 is CASRLRTGFYGYTF. For the CDR3, the DNA is TGTGCCAGCCGCCTCAGGACAGGGTTCTATGGCTACACCTTC. Combining the CDR3 with reference TRBV5-6 and TRBJ1-2 gives the whole variable domain DAGVTQSPTHLIKTRGQQVTLRCSPKSGHDTVSWYQQALGQGPQFIFQYYEEEERQRGNFPDRFSGHQFPNYSSELNVNALLLGDSALYLCASRLRTGFYGYTFGSGTRLTVV.

The chain joins TRBV28 to TRBJ1-5, with TRBD1 identical over 8 bases. This CDR3 contains 12 residues. The V gene end was trimmed by 8 bases and the J gene end by 7 bases; junction bases not matched to a gene: 4. CDR1 MDHEN and CDR2 SYDVKM come from the germline V gene. The CDR3 sequence: CASGQGGQPQHF. CDR3 in DNA: TGTGCCAGCGGACAGGGTGGACAGCCCCAGCATTTT.

This sequence joins TRBV19 and TRBJ2-5, with a weak D call TRBD1 (5 bases). V lost 6 bases and J 1 base, leaving 12 bases between the germline ends. This CDR3 has 14 residues. Germline lookup yields CDR1 LNHDA and CDR2 SQIVND (reference sequence). CDR3 loop: CASSPPQAQETQYF. For the CDR3, the DNA is TGTGCCAGTAGCCCTCCACAGGCCCAAGAGACCCAGTACTTC.

J is TRBJ2-1 and V is TRBV4-2, with no clear D. Germline V gene lookup returns CDR1 LGHNA and CDR2 YNFKEQ. The CDR3 spans 16 residues. V was pared by 4 bases and J by 8 bases, with 21 bases between. The CDR3 nucleotides are TGTGCCAGCAGCCCCCAAGCGTGGATAGGCGAAGATGAGCAGTTCTTC. It yields the protein CASSPQAWIGEDEQFF.

This sequence joins TRBV7-2 and TRBJ1-3, with D maybe TRBD1 (6 bases). Germline V gives CDR1 SGHTA, CDR2 FQGNSA. There are 14 residues in the CDR3. Trimming left V 5 bases short and J 4 bases short, with 12 bases between. The CDR3: CASSPQGTGNTIYF. The CDR3 nucleotides read TGTGCCAGCAGCCCACAGGGTACGGGAAACACCATATATTTT. The entire variable domain, with the rest obtained from reference TRBV7-2 and TRBJ1-3, is as follows: GAGVSQSPSNKVTEKGKDVELRCDPISGHTALYWYRQSLGQGLEFLIYFQGNSAPDKSGLPSDRFSAERTGGSVSTLTIQRTQQEDSAVYLCASSPQGTGNTIYFGEGSWLTVV.

The rearrangement uses TRBV5-1 and TRBJ2-7, with TRBD2 matching over 7 bases. This CDR3 is 15 amino acids long. Germline lookup yields CDR1 SGHRS and CDR2 YFSETQ. The V segment lost 2 bases and the J segment 6 bases; nucleotides outside the gene matches: 11. The CDR3 protein is CASSFERDYTSEQYF. The DNA of the CDR3 is TGCGCCAGCAGCTTCGAGCGGGACTATACTTCCGAGCAGTACTTC.

The CDR3 bases are TGTGCCAGCAGCTTACCGGGGACAGATACGCAGTATTTT. This encodes CASSLPGTDTQYF. The V gene is TRBV7-9, the J gene TRBJ2-3; TRBD2 might be the D (5 bases). CDR3 length: 13 amino acids. V shed 2 bases and J shed 3 bases, with 6 bases lying between them. Germline assignment: CDR1 SEHNR and CDR2 FQNEAQ (reference sequence).

The chain uses TRBV30 and TRBJ1-5; the match to TRBD1 covers 10 bases. Germline V lookup: CDR1 GTSNPN, CDR2 SVGIG (reference sequence). The V gene end was trimmed by 3 bases and the J gene end by 4 bases; junction bases not matched to a gene: 3. The CDR3 is 14 residues long. CDR3 amino acids: CAWSRDRGNQPQHF. CDR3 nucleotides: TGTGCCTGGAGCCGGGACAGGGGAAATCAGCCCCAGCATTTT. The full variable domain, its missing parts supplied by reference TRBV30 and TRBJ1-5, is SQTIHQWPATLVQPVGSPLSLECTVEGTSNPNLYWYRQAAGRGLQLLFYSVGIGQISSEVPQNLSASRPQDRQFILSSKKLLLSDSGFYLCAWSRDRGNQPQHFGDGTRLSIL.

The rearrangement joins TRBV29-1 to TRBJ1-5; 12 nucleotides match TRBD1. The germline V gene encodes CDR1 SQVTM and CDR2 ANQGSEA. The CDR3 consists of 14 residues. V dropped 4 bases and J dropped 5; count of bases not matched to a gene: 3. CDR3 DNA: TGCAGCGTTGTGGGACAGGGGGCTCATCAGCCCCAGCATTTT. Translated, it gives CSVVGQGAHQPQHF.

The gene calls are TRBV7-3 and TRBJ2-2; D unclear. V lost 4 bases, J lost 7 bases, and 7 bases lay in between. The CDR3 spans 12 residues. Germline V gives CDR1 SGHTA, CDR2 FQGTGA. The CDR3 loop is CASSSPDGELFF. CDR3 bases: TGTGCCAGCAGCTCCCCTGACGGGGAGCTGTTTTTT.

The V and J genes are TRBV27 and TRBJ1-1; 10 bases map to TRBD1. Germline CDR1 and CDR2: MNHEY and SMNVEV (reference sequence). The CDR3 loop spans 14 amino acids. After removal of 5 bases from V and 5 bases from J, the junction contained 5 bases not matched to a gene. The DNA of the CDR3 is TGTGCCAGCAGTGACAGGGGGCGGGGAACTGAAGCTTTCTTT. Translating gives CASSDRGRGTEAFF.

V is TRBV7-2 and J is TRBJ1-3; 7 bases line up with TRBD1. This CDR3 has 13 amino acids. In germline, CDR1 is SGHTA, CDR2 FQGNSA. V shed 8 bases and J 0 bases; nucleotides not matched to a gene: 1. The CDR3 sequence: CASRDSSGNTIYF. CDR3 bases: TGTGCCAGCCGGGACAGCTCTGGAAACACCATATATTTT.

This rearrangement joins TRBV30 to TRBJ1-2; D is uncertain. The CDR3 consists of 14 residues. Germline-derived CDR1 and CDR2 are GTSNPN and SVGIG (reference sequence). Trimming removed 7 bases at V and 4 bases at J, with 19 bases between. The DNA for the CDR3 is TGTGCCTCCACCCCCCGGGAAGAACTCTATGGCTACACCTTC. It yields the protein CASTPREELYGYTF.

CDR3 bases: TGTGCCAGCAGGGAAGGGGGGAGCACTGAAGCTTTCTTT. Its protein product is CASREGGSTEAFF. The J gene is TRBJ1-1, the V gene TRBV7-3; possible D gene TRBD1, 6 bases. The germline CDR1 and CDR2 sequences are SGHTA and FQGTGA. V lost 6 bases, J lost 4 bases, and 12 bases lay in between. The CDR3 has 13 amino acids.

This sequence joins TRBV10-2 and TRBJ2-5; tentative D call: TRBD2 (5 bases). Between the trimmed V and J ends, which lost 0 bases and 7 bases, there was a span of 15 bases. Germline V CDR1 and CDR2: WSHSY, SAAADI. CDR3 length: 15 residues. The CDR3 sequence is CASSESWEPPRTQYF. In nucleotides, the CDR3 is TGCGCCAGCAGTGAGTCTTGGGAGCCCCCCCGGACCCAGTACTTC.

The chain has TRBV29-1 and TRBJ1-2; no definite D call. This CDR3 is 17 amino acids long. Germline values: CDR1 SQVTM, CDR2 ANQGSEA. V shed 0 bases and J shed 5 bases, with 22 bases lying between them. The CDR3 region is CSVEDANFVQVPYGYTF. CDR3 sequence (DNA): TGCAGCGTTGAAGATGCAAACTTCGTGCAGGTCCCTTATGGCTACACCTTC.

The chain has TRBV19 and TRBJ1-2; TRBD1 matches at 10 bases. V was pared by 6 bases and J by 3 bases, with 22 bases of the junction left unmatched. Germline CDR1 LNHDA, CDR2 SQIVND (reference sequence). CDR3 length: 20 residues. This CDR3 is CASRSTRILETGGGYYGYTF. As DNA, the CDR3 is TGTGCCAGTAGGTCGACACGCATCTTGGAGACAGGGGGCGGCTACTATGGCTACACCTTC. Drawing the rest from reference TRBV19 and TRBJ1-2, the complete variable domain is DGGITQSPKYLFRKEGQNVTLSCEQNLNHDAMYWYRQDPGQGLRLIYYSQIVNDFQKGDIAEGYSVSREKKESFPLTVTSAQKNPTAFYLCASRSTRILETGGGYYGYTFGSGTRLTVV.

The J gene is TRBJ2-3, the V gene TRBV30; D unclear. V dropped 0 bases and J dropped 2 bases, with 9 bases sitting between them. Germline values: CDR1 GTSNPN, CDR2 SVGIG (reference sequence). This CDR3 is 14 amino acids long. The CDR3 nucleotides read TGTGCCTGGAGTGTGAGGACGGTCACAGATACGCAGTATTTT. Protein: CAWSVRTVTDTQYF.